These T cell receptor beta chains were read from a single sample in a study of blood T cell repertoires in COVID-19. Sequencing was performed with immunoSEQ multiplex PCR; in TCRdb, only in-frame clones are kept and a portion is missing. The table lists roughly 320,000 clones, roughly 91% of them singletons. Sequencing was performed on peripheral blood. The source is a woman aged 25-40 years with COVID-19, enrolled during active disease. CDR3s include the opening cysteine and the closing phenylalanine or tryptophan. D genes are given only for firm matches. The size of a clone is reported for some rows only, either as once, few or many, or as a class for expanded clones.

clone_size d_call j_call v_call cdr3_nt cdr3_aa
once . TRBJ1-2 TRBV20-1 TGCAGTGCTAGTGAGACAGGTTGGAACGCTAACTATGGCTACACCTTC CSASETGWNANYGYTF
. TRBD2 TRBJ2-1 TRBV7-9 TGTGCCAGCAGCTTAGCAGGAGCCGGGGGGATCCACAATGAGCAGTTCTTC CASSLAGAGGIHNEQFF
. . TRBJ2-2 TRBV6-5 TGTGCCGGCCGACGGGGGGCTAACACCGGGGAGCTGTTTTTT CAGRRGANTGELFF
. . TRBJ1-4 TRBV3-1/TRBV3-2 TGTGCCAGCAGCTCCGGGACTACTCCGAATGAAAAACTGTTTTTT CASSSGTTPNEKLFF
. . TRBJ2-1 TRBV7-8 TGTGCCAGCAGCTTACAGGGCTACGAGCAGTTCTTC CASSLQGYEQFF
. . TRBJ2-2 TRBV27 TGTGCCAGCAGTTTATTCCTAGGAACCGGGGAGCTGTTTTTT CASSLFLGTGELFF
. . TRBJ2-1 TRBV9 TGTGCCAGCAGCGTAGGATCAGGGGTCGTTGAGCAGTTCTTC CASSVGSGVVEQFF
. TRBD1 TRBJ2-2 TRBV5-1 TGCGCCAGCAGCTTGGCCCGGACAGGGAACACCGGGGAGCTGTTTTTT CASSLARTGNTGELFF
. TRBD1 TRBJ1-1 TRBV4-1 TGCGCCAGCAGCTCGCGTCCCGGGACAGGTACTGAAGCTTTCTTT CASSSRPGTGTEAFF
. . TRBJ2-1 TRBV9 TGTGCCAGCAGTCTTTCCTACAATGAGCAGTTCTTC CASSLSYNEQFF
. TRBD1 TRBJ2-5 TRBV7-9 TGTGCCAGCAGCTCAGGAGGGACAGGGGTATATGGCCAGTACTTC CASSSGGTGVYGQYF
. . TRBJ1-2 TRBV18 TGTGCCAGCTCTACAGGCGAGGCGAGCTACACCTTC CASSTGEASYTF
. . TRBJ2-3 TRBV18 TGTGCCAGCTCACTCGTCGGGACAGATACGCAGTATTTT CASSLVGTDTQYF
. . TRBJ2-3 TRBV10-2 TGCGCCAGCTTTTGGGACATAAACACAGATACGCAGTATTTT CASFWDINTDTQYF
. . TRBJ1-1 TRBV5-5 TGTGCCAGCAGCCCCTGGGAGTGGGGCGCGGGAACTGAAGCTTTCTTT CASSPWEWGAGTEAFF
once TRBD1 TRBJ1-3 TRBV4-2 TGTGCCAGCAGCAAGGACAGGGTAGTAAACACCATATATTTT CASSKDRVVNTIYF
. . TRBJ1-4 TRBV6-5 TGTGCCAGCAGGCCGGGGGCTAATGAAAAACTGTTTTTT CASRPGANEKLFF
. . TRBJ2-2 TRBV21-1 TGTGCCAGCAGCACCGAGCGGGGGGGAAACACCGGGGAGCTGTTTTTT CASSTERGGNTGELFF
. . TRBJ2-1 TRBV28 TGTGCCAGCAGTTTGGGGGCAGGGGTTTACAATGAGCAGTTCTTC CASSLGAGVYNEQFF
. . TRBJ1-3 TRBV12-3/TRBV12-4 TGTGCCAGCAGTCCGGGTTGGGGAAACACCATATATTTT CASSPGWGNTIYF
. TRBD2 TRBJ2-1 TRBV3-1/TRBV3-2 TGTGCCAGCCGGGGGGGCTGGGACAATGAGCAGTTCTTC CASRGGWDNEQFF
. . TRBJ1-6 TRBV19 TGTGCCAGTAGTGCCTATAAAGCTAATTCACCCCTCCACTTT CASSAYKANSPLHF
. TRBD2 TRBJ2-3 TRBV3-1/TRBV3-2 TGTGCCAGCAGCCACAGTAGCGGGGGGGAAACGCAGTATTTT CASSHSSGGETQYF
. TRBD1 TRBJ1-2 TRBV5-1 TGCGCCAGCAGCCAGGACAGGGAGGGAGGCTACACCTTC CASSQDREGGYTF
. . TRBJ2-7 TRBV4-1 TGCGCCAGCAGCCAGAGGGACAGGACTAGGGACGAGCAGTACTTC CASSQRDRTRDEQYF
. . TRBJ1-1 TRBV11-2 TGTGCCAGCAGCTTTGGGCACTCGAACACTGAAGCTTTCTTT CASSFGHSNTEAFF
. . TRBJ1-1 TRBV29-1 TGCAGCGCCCGGGAGATGAACACTGAAGCTTTCTTT CSAREMNTEAFF
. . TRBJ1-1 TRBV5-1 TGCGCCAGCAGCGTGGGGGAGGGGGACACTGAAGCTTTCTTT CASSVGEGDTEAFF
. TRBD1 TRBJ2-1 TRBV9 TGTGCCAGCAGTTCATGGAGACAGGGGACGGGCCACAATGAGCAGTTCTTC CASSSWRQGTGHNEQFF
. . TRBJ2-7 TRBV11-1 TGTGCCAGCAGCTCCCCAGCGAGTGCATCCCGCGAGCAGTACTTC CASSSPASASREQYF
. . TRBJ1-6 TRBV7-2 TGTGCCAGCAGCTTACGCCAGGGAAATAATTCACCCCTCCACTTT CASSLRQGNNSPLHF
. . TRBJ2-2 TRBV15 TGTGCCACCAGCAGGGGCAGTGATACGAACACCGGGGAGCTGTTTTTT CATSRGSDTNTGELFF
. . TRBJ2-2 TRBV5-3 TGTGCCAGAAGCTTGGTGGGCTATGCCCGGCCCGGGGAGCTGTTTTTT CARSLVGYARPGELFF
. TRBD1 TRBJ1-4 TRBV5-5 TGTGCCAGCAGCACGGGACAGGGGATCAATGAAAAACTGTTTTTT CASSTGQGINEKLFF
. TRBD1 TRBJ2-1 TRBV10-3 TGTGCCATCAGTGATCCCGGCGGGACAGGGGCCAATGAGCAGTTCTTC CAISDPGGTGANEQFF
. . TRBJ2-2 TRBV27 TGTGCCAGCAGTTCCCGAGGTCCCCCAGCTAGCTATGACCCTTGGGAGCTGTTTTTT CASSSRGPPASYDPWELFF
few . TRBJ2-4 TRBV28 TGTGCCAGCAGGGGGCCGTTGGGGAACATTCAGTACTTC CASRGPLGNIQYF
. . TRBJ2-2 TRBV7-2 TGTGCCAGCAGCTTAGCTTCAGGGCTGTGGGACACCGGGGAGCTGTTTTTT CASSLASGLWDTGELFF
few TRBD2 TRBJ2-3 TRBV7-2 TGTGCCAGCAGCCCGCTTGGGCTAGCGGGGGGCGGGCTGTATTTT CASSPLGLAGGGLYF
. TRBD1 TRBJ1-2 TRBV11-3 TGTGCCAGCAGCTTAGCGTCTGCAGGGGGCGCTCAATATGGCTACACCTTC CASSLASAGGAQYGYTF
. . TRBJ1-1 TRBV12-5 TGTGCTAGTGGTTGGGACAACTCCTTTGAAGCTTTCTTT CASGWDNSFEAFF
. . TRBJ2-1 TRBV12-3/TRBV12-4 TGTGCCAGCAGCGGAGACTTGTACAATGAGCAGTTCTTC CASSGDLYNEQFF
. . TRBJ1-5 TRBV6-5 TGTGCCAGCGGCAGAAATCAGCCCCAGCATTTT CASGRNQPQHF
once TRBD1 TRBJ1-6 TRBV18 TGTGCCAGCTCACCACCCGGGACAGGGACGTCACCCCTCCACTTT CASSPPGTGTSPLHF
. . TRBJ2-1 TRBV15 TGTGCCACCAGCAGAGAGTCTAGCCAATTCGACTACAATGAGCAGTTCTTC CATSRESSQFDYNEQFF
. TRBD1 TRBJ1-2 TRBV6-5 TGTGCCAGCAGCACAGGGGGAGGCTACACCTTC CASSTGGGYTF
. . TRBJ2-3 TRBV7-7 TGTGCCAGCAGCCCCAAGCGGGCAGATACGCAGTATTTT CASSPKRADTQYF
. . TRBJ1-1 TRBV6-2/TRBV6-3 TGTGCCAGCAGTTATGGGAGGGGCACTGAAGCTTTCTTT CASSYGRGTEAFF
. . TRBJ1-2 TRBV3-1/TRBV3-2 TGTGCCAGCAGCCAAGGACAGGCAATATATGGCTACACCTTC CASSQGQAIYGYTF
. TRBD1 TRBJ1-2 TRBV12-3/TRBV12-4 TGTGCCAGCAACTCCGGGACAGCTAATGGCTACACCTTC CASNSGTANGYTF
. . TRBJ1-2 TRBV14 TGTGCCAGCAGCCAAGTCCCTGGGGGGGGAAACTATGGCTACACCTTC CASSQVPGGGNYGYTF
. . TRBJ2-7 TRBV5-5 TGTGCCAGCAGCCTGGGGGACACCTCCTACGAGCAGTACTTC CASSLGDTSYEQYF